This T cell receptor (beta chain) was sequenced during a study of blood T cell repertoires in COVID-19. Study context: Collection of acute and convalescent COVID-19 samples took place in the United States, Italy and Spain.

The germline V gene encodes CDR1 SGDLS and CDR2 YYNGEE. There are 14 residues in the CDR3. Trimming took off 3 bases at V and 1 base at J, with 10 bases between the two ends. Study processing details: Nucleated cell counts were estimated from reference gene primer amplification. Repertoires were generated with immunoSEQ multiplex PCR, while TCRdb's copy carries only in-frame clones and drops some. From that table come the V and J calls and clone size; the DNA was used to work out D and trimming. The sample yields roughly 150,000 clones, 81% seen once. In its sample, this clone was seen a few times. The V gene is TRBV9, the J gene TRBJ1-1; unclear D gene. Material: peripheral blood. This receptor was identified in a man aged 55 to 70 with active or convalescent COVID-19. As DNA, the CDR3 is TGTGCCAGCAGCGATGACGGAGAGAACACTGAAGCTTTCTTT. Encoded protein: CASSDDGENTEAFF.